The clone carrying this TCR beta chain turned up a few times. Its antigen is not known. A second PCR of about 7 to 12 cycles used a sample-barcoded 5' primer and a J-beta primer mix. One entry per CDR3 protein, called by TCRdb with MiXCR from the 5' RACE reads. Of almost 800,000 distinct CDR3 sequences listed, 55% to 75% were seen once; the top ten hold approximately 21%. CDR1 and CDR2 from the germline V gene are DFQATT and SNEGSKA (reference sequence). J was trimmed by 4 bases and V by 4 bases; bases with no gene match: 10. CDR3 size: 16 residues. These data belong to a study of blood T cells in healthy people across ages. The study's findings and limits: Naive T cell percentage by flow cytometry tracked strongly with beta diversity.

This rearrangement joins TRBV20-1 to TRBJ1-5, with TRBD1 identical over 10 bases. Input material: blood. The source of this sequence is a man aged 30 to 45 in good health. The CDR3 protein is CSATPSDRGLNQPQHF. CDR3 DNA sequence: TGCAGTGCTACTCCCAGCGACAGGGGGCTGAATCAGCCCCAGCATTTT.